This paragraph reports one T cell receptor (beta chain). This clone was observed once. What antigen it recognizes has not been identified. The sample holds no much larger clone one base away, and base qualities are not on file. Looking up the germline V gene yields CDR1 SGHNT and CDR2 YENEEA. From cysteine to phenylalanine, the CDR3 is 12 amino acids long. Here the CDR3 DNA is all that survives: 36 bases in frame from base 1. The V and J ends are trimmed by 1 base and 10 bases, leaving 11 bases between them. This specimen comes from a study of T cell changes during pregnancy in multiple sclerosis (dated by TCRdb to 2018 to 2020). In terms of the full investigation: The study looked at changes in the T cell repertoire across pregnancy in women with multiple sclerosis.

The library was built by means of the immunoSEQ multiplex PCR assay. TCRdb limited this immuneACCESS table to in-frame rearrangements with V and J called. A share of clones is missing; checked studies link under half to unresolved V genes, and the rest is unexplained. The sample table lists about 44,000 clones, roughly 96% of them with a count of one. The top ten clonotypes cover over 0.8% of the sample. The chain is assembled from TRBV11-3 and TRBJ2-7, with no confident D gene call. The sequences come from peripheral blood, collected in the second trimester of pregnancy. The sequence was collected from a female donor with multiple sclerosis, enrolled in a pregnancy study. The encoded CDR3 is CASSLGRGSQYF. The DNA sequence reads TGTGCCAGCAGCTTAGGGAGAGGAAGCCAGTACTTC.